This T cell receptor (beta chain) was identified during a study of CD8 T cells in Susac syndrome. RNA was extracted with the RNeasy kit, and a quantity of roughly 0.45 to 1 ug was reverse transcribed using random hexamers. Multiplex PCR with immunoSEQ amplified the TCR beta CDR3 across 54 Vbeta and 13 Jbeta. One entry per CDR3 protein, called by TCRdb with MiXCR from the immunoSEQ multiplex PCR reads. Of about 210,000 distinct CDR3 sequences listed, 85% to 95% were seen once; the top ten hold 0.1%. Study-level results: The number of individuals included in the study's TCR sequencing and HLA analysis was acknowledged as relatively small.

A word on this clonotype: What it recognizes is unknown.

Controls matched for age and sex were healthy donors. TEMRA cells were FACS-enriched and CD8+ and CD4+ T cells negatively isolated. The CDR3 runs 14 residues. The germline V gene has CDR1 SGHTA and CDR2 FQGNSA. V was clipped by 4 bases and J by 1 base, with 11 bases between them. The TCR sequence derives from a human donor in good health. Material for sequencing was CD4+ T cells from PBMCs. The chain links TRBV7-2 to TRBJ2-7; the D is unclear. CDR3 DNA sequence: TGTGCCAGCAGCTCGGTTTTTGAATCCTACGAGCAGTACTTC. This gives the protein CASSSVFESYEQYF. The variable domain in full, with the rest retrieved from reference TRBV7-2 and TRBJ2-7, is GAGVSQSPSNKVTEKGKDVELRCDPISGHTALYWYRQSLGQGLEFLIYFQGNSAPDKSGLPSDRFSAERTGGSVSTLTIQRTQQEDSAVYLCASSSVFESYEQYFGPGTRLTVT.